The rows below give T cell receptor beta chains drawn from one sample of a study of OX40 agonist ivuxolimab in advanced cancers. Sequencing was performed with immunoSEQ multiplex PCR; in TCRdb, only in-frame clones are kept and a portion is missing. Of some 60,000 clones in the sample, 80% to 90% were seen once. Here the sequenced sample was CD4+ or CD8+ T cells sorted from blood, taken in a trial of the OX40 agonist ivuxolimab. The source is an adult with an advanced solid tumor such as melanoma, head and neck, liver or kidney cancer. Both conserved end residues are trimmed from each CDR3.

v_call	cdr3_aa
TRBV5-1	ASSLGGQGYEQF
TRBV5-1	ASSLGASGMNEQY
TRBV2	ASSERQGWEQY
TRBV5-6	ASSLGGRGRAETQY
TRBV19	ASMARNTGELF
TRBV5-6	ASSLVATNEKLF
TRBV9	ASSVIDTGELF
TRBV5-1	ASSLQTSGANVLT
TRBV7-9	ASSRVGQGVTEAF
TRBV25-1	ASSDPGAQAF
TRBV10-3	AISEDRGHSPLH
TRBV7-9	ASSQDSYNSPLH
TRBV5-4	ASSSRVSADEQF
TRBV7-9	ASSQTSGRGYYEQY
TRBV18	ASSPSGDRVYGYT
TRBV2	ASSGVVEEQY
TRBV5-1	ASSFFQGGSTEAF
TRBV7-3	ASSERDLQDTQY
TRBV15	ATSREVRSGPYNEQF
TRBV9	ASGSRGTALEQY
TRBV2	ASRRETQY
TRBV7-9	ASSPGASLDTQY
TRBV6-1	ASSEARYNEQF
TRBV5-6	ASSSTTLSSYEQY
TRBV4-2	ASSQAGGSFYNEQF
TRBV6-1	ASSSTRDPTDTQY
TRBV27	ASSLSITGAGASTDTQY
TRBV27	ASSPPTGANTGELF
TRBV6-6	ASSPTGRSYEQY
TRBV4-1	ASSLTPGQGARGEQF
TRBV18	ASSPKSGSFSGELF
TRBV18	ASSPIPSGPYNEQF
TRBV7-6	ASSLEGSNTEAF
TRBV2	ASSEDRTGDSIYGYT
TRBV29-1	SVETATNTEAF
TRBV5-4	ASSQYRWVRQF
TRBV5-1	ASSLGAMPGELF
TRBV7-6	ASSFAWDPTYNEQF
TRBV28	ASVEVLSGNTIY
TRBV11-2	ASSLDHRTGTDTQY
TRBV7-9	ASSLDYEQY
TRBV11-3	ASSLLGEPLTDTQY
TRBV30	AWSAYTEAF
TRBV7-2	ASSLGWGEVWEQY
TRBV4-1	ASSQEGELLAVTDTQY
TRBV5-1	ASSSKTNTGELF
TRBV29-1	SVGAGTYNEQF
TRBV11-2	ASSPGAGFTEAF
TRBV5-4	ASSLSGGNIQY
TRBV4-1	ASSHLGLAGNNEQF